This T cell receptor (beta chain) came from a study of blood T cell repertoires in COVID-19. Study summary: The United States, Italy and Spain supplied acute and convalescent COVID-19 samples.

During active infection, Seattle patients enrolled and were then monitored through disease. Original data processing: Estimation of nucleated cell counts was performed using reference gene primer amplification. The repertoire was sequenced with immunoSEQ multiplex PCR; TCRdb's copy has only in-frame clones and lacks some. V and J calls and clone size follow that table, whereas D and trimming were derived from the DNA. The table records under 400,000 clones, around 87% of them present only once. V was shortened by 5 bases and J by 1 base, with 20 bases between the two germline ends. The CDR3 runs to 17 residues. Germline V gene lookup returns CDR1 MNHEY and CDR2 SMNVEV (reference sequence).

This TCR came from a woman in her twenties or thirties with COVID-19, enrolled during active disease. The V and J genes are TRBV27 and TRBJ1-1; D gene uncertain. Sequenced material: peripheral blood. In DNA, the CDR3 is TGTGCCAGCAGTCACCTCCACCCGTCACAGACGAACACTGAAGCTTTCTTT. This codes for CASSHLHPSQTNTEAFF.